This is a list of T cell receptor beta chains from one sample in a study of vaccination effects on CD4 cells after COVID-19. The protocol was immunoSEQ multiplex PCR, while the TCRdb copy is restricted to in-frame clones and leaves out a portion. The sample consists of about 28,000 clones, around 70% of them appearing once. What these receptors recognize is not known. Sequenced material: CD4+ T cells from PBMCs cultured with HCoV-NL63 spike peptides, taken after COVID-19 vaccination. Receptors were obtained from a human donor who received a COVID-19 vaccine. CDR3s include the opening cysteine and the closing phenylalanine or tryptophan. Each record gives: J gene, V gene, D gene, clone size, CDR3 protein, CDR3 DNA. D genes are given only for firm matches. Part of the rows lack a size; the others show once, few, many or a class for expanded clones.

TRBJ2-5 TRBV10-3 TRBD2 . CAISDGLAGGETQYF TGTGCCATCAGTGATGGGCTAGCGGGAGGGGAGACCCAGTACTTC
TRBJ2-1 TRBV19 . . CASSILGSGADEQFF TGTGCCAGTAGTATCTTGGGGTCAGGGGCCGATGAGCAGTTCTTC
TRBJ2-2 TRBV5-4 . . CASSPGDITGELFF TGTGCCAGCAGCCCTGGGGACATCACCGGGGAGCTGTTTTTT
TRBJ1-1 TRBV7-9 . . CASSPWGGKGTEAFF TGTGCCAGCAGCCCGTGGGGGGGAAAAGGAACTGAAGCTTTCTTT
TRBJ2-3 TRBV7-9 . . CASSPTTSDTQYF TGTGCCAGCAGCCCGACGACCTCAGATACGCAGTATTTT
TRBJ2-7 TRBV9 TRBD2 . CASSQSGSYSYEQYF TGTGCCAGCAGCCAGAGCGGGAGCTATTCCTACGAGCAGTACTTC
TRBJ2-7 TRBV4-1 TRBD1 few CASSHRDSSYEQYF TGCGCCAGCAGCCACCGGGACAGCTCCTACGAGCAGTACTTC
TRBJ2-7 TRBV5-1 TRBD1 . CASSTGPPGQGGYEQYF TGCGCCAGCAGCACCGGCCCCCCAGGACAGGGGGGGTACGAGCAGTACTTC
TRBJ2-5 TRBV10-2 TRBD2 . CASMAQRGGETQYF TGCGCCAGCATGGCCCAGCGGGGGGGCGAGACCCAGTACTTC
TRBJ2-7 TRBV15 TRBD1 . CATSTRTGYEQYF TGTGCCACCAGCACTAGGACAGGCTACGAGCAGTACTTC
TRBJ2-3 TRBV6-4 TRBD2 . CASSDGTSGGADTQYF TGTGCCAGCAGTGACGGGACTAGCGGGGGGGCAGATACGCAGTATTTT
TRBJ2-1 TRBV11-2 . . CASSPDRSPSYNEQFF TGTGCCAGCAGTCCCGACCGCTCCCCCTCCTACAATGAGCAGTTCTTC
TRBJ1-1 TRBV29-1 TRBD1 once CSAWTGLNTEAFF TGCAGCGCTTGGACAGGGTTGAACACTGAAGCTTTCTTT
TRBJ1-6 TRBV3-1/TRBV3-2 . few CASSEGSSYNSPLHF TGTGCCAGCAGCGAGGGGAGCTCCTATAATTCACCCCTCCACTTT
TRBJ1-6 TRBV7-9 TRBD1 . CASSIGQGSSPLHF TGTGCCAGCAGCATAGGACAGGGAAGCTCACCCCTCCACTTT
TRBJ2-1 TRBV27 TRBD1 . CAVRDRDFEQFF TGTGCCGTCCGGGACAGGGATTTTGAGCAGTTCTTC
TRBJ1-2 TRBV25-1 . . CASRGGGGGYTF TGTGCCAGCAGAGGAGGGGGTGGGGGCTACACCTTC
TRBJ1-1 TRBV7-9 . . CASSLASGAPEAFF TGTGCCAGCAGCTTAGCGTCAGGGGCCCCTGAAGCTTTCTTT
TRBJ1-1 TRBV2 . . CASSVGIGGNTEAFF TGTGCCAGCAGTGTGGGCATAGGAGGGAACACTGAAGCTTTCTTT
TRBJ1-5 TRBV2 . . CASSEEAEQPQHF TGTGCCAGCAGTGAAGAGGCCGAACAGCCCCAGCATTTT
TRBJ2-1 TRBV27 . few CASSFRTEPNNEQFF TGTGCCAGCAGTTTCCGGACGGAACCAAACAATGAGCAGTTCTTC
TRBJ1-5 TRBV29-1 . few CSVAPREAGQPQHF TGCAGCGTAGCCCCCCGGGAAGCCGGTCAGCCCCAGCATTTT
TRBJ2-1 TRBV7-8 . . CASSEGTVVNEQFF TGTGCCAGCAGCGAAGGGACGGTGGTCAATGAGCAGTTCTTC
TRBJ1-4 TRBV7-2 . once CASSSHQINEKLFF TGTGCCAGCAGCTCTCACCAGATTAATGAAAAACTGTTTTTT
TRBJ1-2 TRBV6-1 TRBD1 . CASSDRQGASGYGYTF TGTGCCAGCAGTGACCGACAGGGGGCTAGTGGCTATGGCTACACCTTC
TRBJ2-2 TRBV24-1 TRBD1 . CATSLITGTGVSLANTGELFF TGTGCCACCAGCTTGATCACCGGGACAGGGGTTTCCCTCGCGAACACCGGGGAGCTGTTTTTT
TRBJ2-1 TRBV5-6 . . CASSLGNEQFF TGTGCCAGCAGTTTAGGGAATGAGCAGTTCTTC
TRBJ2-3 TRBV6-4 . . CASSVSSGGTDTQYF TGTGCCAGCAGTGTCTCTTCGGGGGGCACAGATACGCAGTATTTT
TRBJ2-2 TRBV5-6 . . CASSLGAHRVTGELFF TGTGCCAGCAGCTTGGGGGCCCACAGGGTCACCGGGGAGCTGTTTTTT
TRBJ1-1 TRBV4-1 . . CASSHTLFRQQGRAFF TGCGCCAGCAGCCATACATTATTCCGGCAACAGGGCCGAGCTTTCTTT
TRBJ1-2 TRBV6-5 . . CASPGMEPYGYTF TGTGCCAGTCCCGGCATGGAACCCTATGGCTACACCTTC
TRBJ1-3 TRBV9 . . CASSVGVAGPSGNTIYF TGTGCCAGCAGCGTAGGAGTGGCAGGGCCCTCTGGAAACACCATATATTTT
TRBJ1-1 TRBV29-1 . . CSGGQLNTEAFF TGCAGCGGGGGACAACTGAACACTGAAGCTTTCTTT
TRBJ2-4 TRBV20-1 TRBD2 . CSASLLIRGGPNIQYF TGCAGTGCTAGTTTACTTATTCGGGGGGGCCCAAACATTCAGTACTTC
TRBJ1-2 TRBV11-2 . . CASSLEVGGYTF TGTGCCAGCAGCTTGGAAGTCGGGGGCTACACCTTC
TRBJ2-1 TRBV6-5 TRBD2 . CASSLAGGRDEQFF TGTGCCAGCAGTCTAGCGGGGGGGCGGGATGAGCAGTTCTTC
TRBJ2-7 TRBV11-2 TRBD2 . CASSLIPSGSYEQYF TGTGCCAGCAGCTTAATTCCTAGCGGATCCTACGAGCAGTACTTC
TRBJ2-7 TRBV11-2 TRBD2 . CASSPLTSGGDYEQYF TGTGCCAGCAGCCCTTTGACTAGCGGGGGAGACTACGAGCAGTACTTC
TRBJ1-3 TRBV30 . . CAWSANTIYF TGTGCCTGGAGCGCCAACACCATATATTTT
TRBJ1-1 TRBV19 . . CASSMRGWSTEAFF TGTGCCAGTAGTATGCGGGGCTGGTCCACTGAAGCTTTCTTT
TRBJ1-1 TRBV5-1 . . CASSLTYRFRRNPFF TGCGCCAGCAGCTTGACCTACAGGTTCCGAAGAAACCCTTTCTTT
TRBJ1-5 TRBV11-2 . . CASSKDGNSNQPQHF TGTGCCAGCAGTAAGGACGGGAATAGCAATCAGCCCCAGCATTTT
TRBJ2-7 TRBV27 . . CASSLSGPYEQYF TGTGCCAGCAGTTTATCCGGCCCCTACGAGCAGTACTTC
TRBJ2-7 TRBV10-1 . . CASSESTANGEQYF TGCGCCAGCAGTGAGTCAACAGCCAACGGCGAGCAGTACTTC
TRBJ2-5 TRBV25-1 . . CASSEGNQETQYF TGTGCCAGCAGTGAAGGGAATCAAGAGACCCAGTACTTC
TRBJ2-1 TRBV4-2 . . CASSLNTNILYNEQFF TGTGCCAGCAGCCTAAACACAAACATACTTTACAATGAGCAGTTCTTC
TRBJ1-4 TRBV6-2/TRBV6-3 . . CASSRPGTWDEKLFF TGTGCCAGCAGCCGACCAGGGACTTGGGATGAAAAACTGTTTTTT
TRBJ1-1 TRBV12-3/TRBV12-4 . . CASSLQGNTEAFF TGTGCCAGCAGTTTACAGGGAAACACTGAAGCTTTCTTT
TRBJ1-4 TRBV4-1 . . CASSQVPGGRVREKLFF TGCGCCAGCAGCCAAGTTCCGGGGGGCAGGGTGAGGGAAAAACTGTTTTTT
TRBJ1-1 TRBV3-1/TRBV3-2 . . CASSQPQGSEAFF TGTGCCAGCAGCCAACCTCAGGGCTCTGAAGCTTTCTTT
TRBJ1-2 TRBV6-6 . . CASSPQGWNGYTF TGTGCCAGCAGTCCACAGGGATGGAATGGCTACACCTTC
TRBJ2-5 TRBV6-4 . . CASSDGSPRETQYF TGTGCCAGCAGTGACGGGTCCCCCCGGGAGACCCAGTACTTC
TRBJ1-5 TRBV18 . . CASSPLGGGGNQPQHF TGTGCCAGCTCACCCCTCGGGGGAGGGGGGAATCAGCCCCAGCATTTT
TRBJ1-1 TRBV6-5 . . CASSNEVNTEAFF TGTGCCAGCAGCAACGAAGTGAACACTGAAGCTTTCTTT